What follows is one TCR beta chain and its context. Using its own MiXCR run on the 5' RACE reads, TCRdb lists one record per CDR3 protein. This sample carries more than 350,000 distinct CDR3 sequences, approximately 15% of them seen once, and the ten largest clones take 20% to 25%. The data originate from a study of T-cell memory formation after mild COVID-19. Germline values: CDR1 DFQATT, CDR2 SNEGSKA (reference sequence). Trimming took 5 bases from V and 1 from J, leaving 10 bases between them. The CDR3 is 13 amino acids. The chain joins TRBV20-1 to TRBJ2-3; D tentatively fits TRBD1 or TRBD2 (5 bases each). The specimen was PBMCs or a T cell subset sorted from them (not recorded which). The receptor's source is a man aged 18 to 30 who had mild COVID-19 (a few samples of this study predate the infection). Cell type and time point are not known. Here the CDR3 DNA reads TGCAGTGCTCCCGGGACCCGCACAGATACGCAGTATTTT. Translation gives CSAPGTRTDTQYF.